These T cell receptor beta chains were read from a single sample in a study of identical twins. Using its own MiXCR run on the 5' RACE reads, TCRdb lists one record per CDR3 protein. The repertoire holds hundreds of thousands of distinct CDR3 sequences, over 20% seen once, with approximately 4.5% in the top ten. The same specimen was also included in a second study, on T cells expressing NK-cell markers.

The specimen sequenced was PBMCs. These receptors all stem from a woman aged 18-30 years in good health. CDR3s include the opening cysteine and the closing phenylalanine or tryptophan. The D gene is left open where the match is weak. The size field is filled for only some rows; it gives once, few, many or a size class.

cdr3_nt: TGTGCCTCCTGCCAAGCCGGGACTAGCGGGGGTGTGCAGTACTTC
cdr3_aa: CASCQAGTSGGVQYF
j_call: TRBJ2-7
clone_size: NA
v_call: TRBV3-1
d_call: TRBD2

cdr3_nt: TGCGCCAGCAGCGCCATCCAGGGTGAGGGTGGAACCCAGTACTTC
cdr3_aa: CASSAIQGEGGTQYF
j_call: TRBJ2-5
clone_size: few
v_call: TRBV5-1
d_call: NA

cdr3_nt: TGCAGCGGCGGACAGGACAACACTGAAGCTTTCTTT
cdr3_aa: CSGGQDNTEAFF
j_call: TRBJ1-1
clone_size: NA
v_call: TRBV29-1
d_call: TRBD1

cdr3_nt: TGCGCCAGCGGGGGACAGGGAAGAGAGACCCAGTACTTC
cdr3_aa: CASGGQGRETQYF
j_call: TRBJ2-5
clone_size: NA
v_call: TRBV5-1
d_call: TRBD1

cdr3_nt: TGTGCCAGCAGCGCGCTCGGCGGGAGCCCCCTCGGTGTCCCAGATACGCAGTATTTT
cdr3_aa: CASSALGGSPLGVPDTQYF
j_call: TRBJ2-3
clone_size: NA
v_call: TRBV9
d_call: TRBD2

cdr3_nt: TGCGCCAGCAGCTTGGTGTCGGCGCGGACAGGGAGAGGCTATGGCTACACCTTC
cdr3_aa: CASSLVSARTGRGYGYTF
j_call: TRBJ1-2
clone_size: NA
v_call: TRBV5-1
d_call: TRBD1

cdr3_nt: TGCGCCAGCAGCGGCGGGGCGGGGGGCGACAATGAGCAGTTCTTC
cdr3_aa: CASSGGAGGDNEQFF
j_call: TRBJ2-1
clone_size: few
v_call: TRBV5-1
d_call: TRBD2

cdr3_nt: TGCAGTGCTAGAACTTCGTCCACAAGGAACACTGAAGCTTTCTTT
cdr3_aa: CSARTSSTRNTEAFF
j_call: TRBJ1-1
clone_size: few
v_call: TRBV20-1
d_call: NA

cdr3_nt: TGTGCCAGCAGCCATACTAGCGGGAGTAGGAATGAGCAGTTCTTC
cdr3_aa: CASSHTSGSRNEQFF
j_call: TRBJ2-1
clone_size: few
v_call: TRBV3-1
d_call: TRBD2

cdr3_nt: TGTGCCAGCAGTTTACCGGGAGGGCCGCCAGATACGCAGTATTTT
cdr3_aa: CASSLPGGPPDTQYF
j_call: TRBJ2-3
clone_size: NA
v_call: TRBV12-3/TRBV12-4
d_call: TRBD2

cdr3_nt: TGTGCCACACGACAGCATAATTCACCCCTCCACTTT
cdr3_aa: CATRQHNSPLHF
j_call: TRBJ1-6
clone_size: NA
v_call: TRBV10-3
d_call: NA

cdr3_nt: TGCGCCAGCAGCTCCCCGGGACAGGGGGTGGGCACCATATATTTT
cdr3_aa: CASSSPGQGVGTIYF
j_call: TRBJ1-3
clone_size: NA
v_call: TRBV4-1
d_call: TRBD1

cdr3_nt: TGTGCCAGCAGCCTCGCCGGGACTAGCGTGACCCAGTACTTC
cdr3_aa: CASSLAGTSVTQYF
j_call: TRBJ2-5
clone_size: NA
v_call: TRBV9
d_call: TRBD2

cdr3_nt: TGCGCCAGCAGCTTGACTAGCGGTGAAGAGACCCAGTACTTC
cdr3_aa: CASSLTSGEETQYF
j_call: TRBJ2-5
clone_size: NA
v_call: TRBV5-1
d_call: TRBD2

cdr3_nt: TGTGCCACTGGGGCAGACAGGGGCTTGAACACTGAAGCTTTCTTT
cdr3_aa: CATGADRGLNTEAFF
j_call: TRBJ1-1
clone_size: few
v_call: TRBV6-1
d_call: TRBD1

cdr3_nt: TGTGCCAGCAGCTTGGGGGACAGGGGCAACGAGCAGTACTTC
cdr3_aa: CASSLGDRGNEQYF
j_call: TRBJ2-7
clone_size: NA
v_call: TRBV7-2
d_call: TRBD1

cdr3_nt: TGTGCCAGCAGTTCCGGCGGTCCCCACAATGAGCAGTTCTTC
cdr3_aa: CASSSGGPHNEQFF
j_call: TRBJ2-1
clone_size: NA
v_call: TRBV27
d_call: NA